These 7 T cell receptor beta chains were all obtained from the same sample, sequenced in a study of human T cells and chemical hapten exposure. Using its own MiXCR run on the RACE reads, TCRdb lists one record per CDR3 protein. Among about 120,000 distinct CDR3 sequences listed, around an eighth were seen once. Time point here: patch test 1, 2 weeks after DPC sensitization. The treatment was: therapeutic diphenylcyclopropenone sensitization with weekly scalp DPC. The input for sequencing was whole blood, taken in connection with sensitization to the hapten diphenylcyclopropenone (DPC). The receptors were sampled from a woman aged 45 to 65 with alopecia areata. Some clones in this sample may be carry-over from other donors' samples.

This clonotype has a handful of counts. V is TRBV4-2 and J is TRBJ1-2; maybe TRBD1 (6 bases). The CDR3 extends over 14 amino acids. The V end lost 0 bases, the J end lost 3 bases, and 8 bases lay between the germline ends. From germline, CDR1 is LGHNA and CDR2 YNFKEQ. This CDR3 is CASSQDHRDYGYTF. DNA of the CDR3: TGTGCCAGCAGCCAAGATCACAGGGACTATGGCTACACCTTC.

The gene calls are TRBV4-2 and TRBJ2-3, with TRBD1 matching 8 bases. Germline CDR1 reads LGHNA; CDR2 reads YNFKEQ. With V trimmed by 0 bases and J by 8 bases, 10 bases remained unmatched. CDR3 length: 16 residues. The CDR3 reads CASSQDWQGAKGTQYF. CDR3 sequence (DNA): TGTGCCAGCAGCCAAGACTGGCAGGGGGCGAAGGGTACGCAGTATTTT.

This clonotype showed up just a few times. This rearrangement joins TRBV19 to TRBJ1-5, with a tentative D call TRBD1 (6 bases). This CDR3 comprises 18 residues. V was trimmed by 6 bases and J by 4 bases, leaving 25 bases between them. CDR1 is LNHDA and CDR2 is SQIVND in the germline V gene (reference sequence). The CDR3 region is CASSPTGGQELPNQPQHF. The CDR3 DNA is TGTGCCAGTAGCCCCACCGGGGGGCAGGAACTCCCGAATCAGCCCCAGCATTTT.

This clonotype has ten or more counts. Here the CDR3 DNA reads TGTGCCAGCAGTGAGAAGGGGGCCCACTCGAACACCGGGGAGCTGTTTTTT. Translation gives CASSEKGAHSNTGELFF. The chain combines TRBV2 with TRBJ2-2; 7 bases match TRBD1. The CDR3 spans 17 residues. V shed 3 bases, J shed 0 bases, and the junction held 7 bases outside the gene matches. Germline values: CDR1 SNHLY, CDR2 FYNNEI.

In its sample, this clonotype was seen a few times. This rearrangement joins TRBV18 to TRBJ2-1, with unresolved D. Germline V gives CDR1 KGHSH, CDR2 LQKENI. V was pared by 1 base and J by 1 base, with 17 bases between. The CDR3 loop spans 18 amino acids. CDR3 bases: TGTGCCAGCTCACCACGTCTCCCGGGCTCTGGGTCCTACAATGAGCAGTTCTTC. It yields the protein CASSPRLPGSGSYNEQFF.

CDR3 loop: CASSFGHNSYNEQFF. CDR3 sequence (DNA): TGTGCCAGCAGCTTCGGACATAACTCCTACAATGAGCAGTTCTTC. The chain recombines TRBV5-5 with TRBJ2-1; D is possibly TRBD1 (5 bases). V was shortened by 2 bases and J by 0 bases, with 9 bases between the two germline ends. From germline, CDR1 is SGHKS and CDR2 YYEKEE (reference sequence). The CDR3 spans 15 residues.

This clonotype was seen at least ten times. The genes are TRBV5-4 and TRBJ1-6; 8 nucleotides align to TRBD1. The CDR3 contains 15 residues. The germline CDR1 and CDR2 sequences are SGHNT and YYREEE (reference sequence). V gave up 3 bases and J gave up 7 bases; unmatched junction bases: 6. The CDR3 region is CASSSGQGGNSPLHF. The CDR3 nucleotides are TGTGCCAGCAGCTCAGGACAGGGAGGGAATTCACCCCTCCACTTT. Full variable domain (rest looked up from reference TRBV5-4 and TRBJ1-6): ETGVTQSPTHLIKTRGQQVTLRCSSQSGHNTVSWYQQALGQGPQFIFQYYREEENGRGNFPPRFSGLQFPNYSSELNVNALELDDSALYLCASSSGQGGNSPLHFGNGTRLTVT.